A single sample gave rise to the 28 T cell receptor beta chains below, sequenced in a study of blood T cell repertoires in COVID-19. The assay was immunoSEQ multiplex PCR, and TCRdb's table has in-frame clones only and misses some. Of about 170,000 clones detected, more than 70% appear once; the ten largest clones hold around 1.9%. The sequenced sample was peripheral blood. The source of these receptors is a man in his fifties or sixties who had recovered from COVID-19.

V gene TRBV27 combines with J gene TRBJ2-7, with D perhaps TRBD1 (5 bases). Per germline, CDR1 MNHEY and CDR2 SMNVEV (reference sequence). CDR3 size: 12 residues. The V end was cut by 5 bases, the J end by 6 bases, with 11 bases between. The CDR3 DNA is TGTGCCAGCAGTCCCCAGGGTGGCGAGCAGTACTTC. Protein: CASSPQGGEQYF.

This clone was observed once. CDR3 nucleotides: TGTGCCAGCAGCCCCCCCGGAGCGAAAGAGACCCAGTACTTC. This sequence encodes CASSPPGAKETQYF. The chain couples TRBV7-2 to TRBJ2-5, with D hard to call. Trimming took off 5 bases at V and 3 bases at J, with 13 bases between the two ends. CDR1 is SGHTA, CDR2 FQGNSA, per germline. The CDR3 covers 14 residues.

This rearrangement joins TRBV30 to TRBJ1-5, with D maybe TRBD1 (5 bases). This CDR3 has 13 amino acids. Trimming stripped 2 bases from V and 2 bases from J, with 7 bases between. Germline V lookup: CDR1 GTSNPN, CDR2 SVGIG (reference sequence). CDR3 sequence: CAWSSGGNQPQHF. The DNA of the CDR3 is TGTGCCTGGAGTTCGGGGGGCAATCAGCCCCAGCATTTT.

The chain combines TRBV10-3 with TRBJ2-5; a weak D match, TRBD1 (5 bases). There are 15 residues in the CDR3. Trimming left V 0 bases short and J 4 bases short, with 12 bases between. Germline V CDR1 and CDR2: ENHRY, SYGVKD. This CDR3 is CAISESKGVGETQYF. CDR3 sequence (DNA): TGTGCCATCAGTGAGTCGAAAGGGGTAGGAGAGACCCAGTACTTC.

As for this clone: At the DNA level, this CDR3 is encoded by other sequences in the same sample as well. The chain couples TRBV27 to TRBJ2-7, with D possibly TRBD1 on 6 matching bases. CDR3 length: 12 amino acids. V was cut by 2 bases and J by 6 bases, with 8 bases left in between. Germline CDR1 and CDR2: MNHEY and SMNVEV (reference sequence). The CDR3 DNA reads TGTGCCAGCAGTTTAGGGGGCGGCGAGCAGTACTTC. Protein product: CASSLGGGEQYF.

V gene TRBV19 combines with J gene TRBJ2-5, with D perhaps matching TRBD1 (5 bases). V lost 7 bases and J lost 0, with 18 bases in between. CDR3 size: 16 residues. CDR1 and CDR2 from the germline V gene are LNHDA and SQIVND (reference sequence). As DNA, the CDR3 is TGTGCCAGTAAAGGTTTAGGGGTGGGGTACCAAGAGACCCAGTACTTC. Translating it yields CASKGLGVGYQETQYF.

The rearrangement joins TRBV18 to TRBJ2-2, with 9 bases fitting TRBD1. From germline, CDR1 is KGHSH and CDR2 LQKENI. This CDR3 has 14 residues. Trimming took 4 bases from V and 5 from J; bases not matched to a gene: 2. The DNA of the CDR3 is TGTGCCAGCTCACTCGGACAGGGGACCGGGGAGCTGTTTTTT. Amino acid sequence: CASSLGQGTGELFF.

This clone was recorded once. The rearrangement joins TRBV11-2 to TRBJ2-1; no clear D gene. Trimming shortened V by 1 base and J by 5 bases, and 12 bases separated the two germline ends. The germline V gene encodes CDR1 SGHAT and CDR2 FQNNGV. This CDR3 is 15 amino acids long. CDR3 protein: CASSLVTGFNNEQFF. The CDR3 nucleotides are TGTGCCAGCAGCTTAGTTACCGGTTTCAACAATGAGCAGTTCTTC.

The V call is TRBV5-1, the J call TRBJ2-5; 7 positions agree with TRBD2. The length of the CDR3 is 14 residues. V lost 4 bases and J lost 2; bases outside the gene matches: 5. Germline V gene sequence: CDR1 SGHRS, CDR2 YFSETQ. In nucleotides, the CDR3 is TGCGCCAGCAGCCCCCACGGGGGGCAAGAGACCCAGTACTTC. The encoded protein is CASSPHGGQETQYF.

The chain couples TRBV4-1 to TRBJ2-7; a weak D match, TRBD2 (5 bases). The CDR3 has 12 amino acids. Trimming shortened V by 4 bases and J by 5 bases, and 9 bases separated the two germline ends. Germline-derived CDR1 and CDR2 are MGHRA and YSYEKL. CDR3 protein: CASSPNGNEQYF. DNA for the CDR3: TGCGCCAGCAGCCCTAACGGGAACGAGCAGTACTTC.

This CDR3 is CASSGDIGANTGELFF. In DNA, the CDR3 is TGTGCCAGCAGTGGGGACATTGGGGCGAACACCGGGGAGCTGTTTTTT. The chain joins TRBV2 to TRBJ2-2; D may be TRBD1 (6 bases). V lost 4 bases and J lost 0, with 12 bases in between. Looked up from germline, CDR1 is SNHLY and CDR2 is FYNNEI. This CDR3 spans 16 amino acids.

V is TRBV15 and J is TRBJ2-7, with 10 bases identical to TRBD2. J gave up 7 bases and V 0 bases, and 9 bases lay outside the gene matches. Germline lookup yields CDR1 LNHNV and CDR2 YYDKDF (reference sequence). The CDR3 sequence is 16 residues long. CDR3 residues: CATSREASGGLREQYF. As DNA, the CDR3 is TGTGCCACCAGCAGAGAAGCTAGCGGGGGCCTACGAGAGCAGTACTTC.

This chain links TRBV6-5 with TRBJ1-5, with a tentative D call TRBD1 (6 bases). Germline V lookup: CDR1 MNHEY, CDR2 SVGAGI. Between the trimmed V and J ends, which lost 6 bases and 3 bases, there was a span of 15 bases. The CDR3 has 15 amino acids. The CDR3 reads CASRKNRVDNQPQHF. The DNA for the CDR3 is TGTGCCAGCAGGAAAAACAGGGTGGACAATCAGCCCCAGCATTTT.

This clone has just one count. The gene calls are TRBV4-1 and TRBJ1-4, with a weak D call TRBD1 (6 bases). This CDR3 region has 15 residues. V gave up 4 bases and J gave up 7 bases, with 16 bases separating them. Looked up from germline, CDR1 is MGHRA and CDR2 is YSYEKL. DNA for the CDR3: TGCGCCAGCAGCCCCAGAGAAGAGGGGGTTGAAAAACTGTTTTTT. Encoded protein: CASSPREEGVEKLFF.

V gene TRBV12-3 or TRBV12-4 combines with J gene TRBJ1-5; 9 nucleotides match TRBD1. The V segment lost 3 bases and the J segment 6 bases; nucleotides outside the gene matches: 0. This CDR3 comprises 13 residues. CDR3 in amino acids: CASSLGQGQPQHF. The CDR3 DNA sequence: TGTGCCAGCAGTTTGGGACAGGGTCAGCCCCAGCATTTT.

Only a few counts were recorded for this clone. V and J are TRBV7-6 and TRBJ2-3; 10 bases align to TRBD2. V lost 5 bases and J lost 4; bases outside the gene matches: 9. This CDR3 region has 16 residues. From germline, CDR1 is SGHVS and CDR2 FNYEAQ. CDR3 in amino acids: CASSPGGLAGADTQYF. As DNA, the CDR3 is TGTGCCAGCAGCCCGGGAGGGCTAGCGGGGGCAGATACGCAGTATTTT.

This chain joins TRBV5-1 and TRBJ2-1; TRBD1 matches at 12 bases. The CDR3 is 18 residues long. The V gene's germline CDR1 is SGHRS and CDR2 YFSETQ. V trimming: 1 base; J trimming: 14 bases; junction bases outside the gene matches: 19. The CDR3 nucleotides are TGCGCCAGCAGCTTGATACCGGGACAGGGGGCAGGTAGCGGGAGAAAGTTCTTC. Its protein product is CASSLIPGQGAGSGRKFF.

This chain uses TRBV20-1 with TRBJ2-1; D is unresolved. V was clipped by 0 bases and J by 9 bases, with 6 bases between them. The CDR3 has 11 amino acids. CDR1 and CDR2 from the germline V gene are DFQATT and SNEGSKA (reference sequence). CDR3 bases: TGCAGTGCTAGAGATGGCATTGAGCAGTTCTTC. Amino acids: CSARDGIEQFF.

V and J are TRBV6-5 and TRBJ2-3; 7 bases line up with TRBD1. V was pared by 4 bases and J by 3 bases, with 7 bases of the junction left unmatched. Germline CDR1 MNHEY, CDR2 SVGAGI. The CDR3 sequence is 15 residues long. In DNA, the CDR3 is TGTGCCAGCAGTTTACAGGGGAGTCGTACAGATACGCAGTATTTT. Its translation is CASSLQGSRTDTQYF.

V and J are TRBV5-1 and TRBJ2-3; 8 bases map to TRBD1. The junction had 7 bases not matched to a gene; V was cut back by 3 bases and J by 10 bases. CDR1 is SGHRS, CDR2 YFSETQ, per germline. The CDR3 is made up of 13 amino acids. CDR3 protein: CASSSTGGAAQYF. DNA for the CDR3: TGCGCCAGCAGCTCAACAGGGGGTGCCGCGCAGTATTTT. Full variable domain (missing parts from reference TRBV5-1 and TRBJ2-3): KAGVTQTPRYLIKTRGQQVTLSCSPISGHRSVSWYQQTPGQGLQFLFEYFSETQRNKGNFPGRFSGRQFSNSRSEMNVSTLELGDSALYLCASSSTGGAAQYFGPGTRLTVL.

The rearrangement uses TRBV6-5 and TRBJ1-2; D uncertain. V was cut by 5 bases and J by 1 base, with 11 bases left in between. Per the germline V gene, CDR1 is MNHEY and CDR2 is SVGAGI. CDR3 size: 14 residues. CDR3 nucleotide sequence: TGTGCCAGCAGTACGCCCGCGGTTAACTATGGCTACACCTTC. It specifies CASSTPAVNYGYTF.

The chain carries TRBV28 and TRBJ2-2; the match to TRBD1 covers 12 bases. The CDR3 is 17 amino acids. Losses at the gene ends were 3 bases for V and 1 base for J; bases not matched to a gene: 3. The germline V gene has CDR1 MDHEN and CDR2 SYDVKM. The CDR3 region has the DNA TGTGCCAGCAGTTTGGGGACAGGGGGCTTGAACACCGGGGAGCTGTTTTTT. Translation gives CASSLGTGGLNTGELFF.

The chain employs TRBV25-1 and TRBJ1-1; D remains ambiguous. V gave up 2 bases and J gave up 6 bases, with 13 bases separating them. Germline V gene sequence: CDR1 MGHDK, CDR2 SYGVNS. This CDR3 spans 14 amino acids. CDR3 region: CASSEMEDPPEAFF. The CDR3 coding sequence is TGTGCCAGCAGTGAAATGGAGGACCCACCTGAAGCTTTCTTT.

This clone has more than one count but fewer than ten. This CDR3 is CASSLVFASGQETQYF. DNA of the CDR3: TGTGCCAGCAGCTTAGTTTTTGCTAGCGGGCAAGAGACCCAGTACTTC. The chain employs TRBV7-6 and TRBJ2-5, with 8 nucleotides matching TRBD2. V lost 1 base, J lost 2 bases, and 6 bases stayed unmatched. Germline V gene lookup returns CDR1 SGHVS and CDR2 FNYEAQ. The CDR3 covers 16 residues.

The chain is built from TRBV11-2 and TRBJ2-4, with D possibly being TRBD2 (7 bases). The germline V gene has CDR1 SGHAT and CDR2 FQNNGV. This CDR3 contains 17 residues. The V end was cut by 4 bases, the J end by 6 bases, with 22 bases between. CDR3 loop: CASSSWQRRGGINIQYF. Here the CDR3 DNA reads TGTGCCAGCAGCTCCTGGCAGAGGAGGGGGGGTATAAACATTCAGTACTTC.

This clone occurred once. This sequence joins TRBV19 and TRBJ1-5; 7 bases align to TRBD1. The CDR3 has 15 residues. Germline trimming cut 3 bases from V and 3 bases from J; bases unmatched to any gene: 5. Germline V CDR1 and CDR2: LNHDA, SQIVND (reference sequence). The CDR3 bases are TGTGCCAGTAGTATCTCCGGGACAGTCAATCAGCCCCAGCATTTT. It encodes CASSISGTVNQPQHF.

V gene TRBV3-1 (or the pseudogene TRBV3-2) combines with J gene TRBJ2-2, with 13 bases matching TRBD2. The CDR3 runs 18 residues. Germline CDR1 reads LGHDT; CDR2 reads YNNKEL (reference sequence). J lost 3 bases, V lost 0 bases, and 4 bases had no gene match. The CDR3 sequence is CASSQEGLAGEYTGELFF. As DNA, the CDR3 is TGTGCCAGCAGCCAAGAAGGACTAGCGGGAGAATACACCGGGGAGCTGTTTTTT.

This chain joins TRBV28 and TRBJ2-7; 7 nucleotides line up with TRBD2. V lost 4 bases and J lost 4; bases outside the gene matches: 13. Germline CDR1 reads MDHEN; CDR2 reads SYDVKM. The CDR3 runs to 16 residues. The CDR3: CASSYPRSWEGYEQYF. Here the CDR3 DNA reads TGTGCCAGCAGTTACCCCCGCAGTTGGGAGGGGTACGAGCAGTACTTC.